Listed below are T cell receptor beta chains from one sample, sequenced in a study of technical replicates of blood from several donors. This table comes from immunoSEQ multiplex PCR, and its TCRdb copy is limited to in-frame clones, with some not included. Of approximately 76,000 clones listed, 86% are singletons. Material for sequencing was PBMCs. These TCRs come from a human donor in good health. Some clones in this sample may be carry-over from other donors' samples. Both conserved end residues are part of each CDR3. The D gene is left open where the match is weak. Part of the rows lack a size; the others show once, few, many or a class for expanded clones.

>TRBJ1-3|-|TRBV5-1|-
TGCGCCAGCAGCCGCGAAGGGGCTGGAAACACCATATATTTT
CASSREGAGNTIYF
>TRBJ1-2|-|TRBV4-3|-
TGCGCCAGCAGCCAGGAGCCCAGGGCCGCATATGGCTACACCTTC
CASSQEPRAAYGYTF
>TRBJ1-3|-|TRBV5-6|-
TGTGCCAGCAGCTTGGATAGAGCCGTTTCTGGAAACACCATATATTTT
CASSLDRAVSGNTIYF
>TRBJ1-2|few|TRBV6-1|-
TGTGCCACAGGGGCGGTCGGCTACACCTTC
CATGAVGYTF
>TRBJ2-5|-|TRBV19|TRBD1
TGTGCCAGTAGTATAGATCGGGGCAGGGGGGAGACCCAGTACTTC
CASSIDRGRGETQYF
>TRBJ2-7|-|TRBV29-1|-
TGCAGCGTTGAGGGGCAGGTCGCCTACGAGCAGTACTTC
CSVEGQVAYEQYF
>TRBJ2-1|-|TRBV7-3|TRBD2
TGTGCCAGCAGCTTTTATAGCGGGGGGGCAGGTGAGCAGTTCTTC
CASSFYSGGAGEQFF
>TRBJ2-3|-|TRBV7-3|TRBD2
TGTGCCAGCAGCTTAACACTAGCGGGGGGGCTAAATACGCAGTATTTT
CASSLTLAGGLNTQYF
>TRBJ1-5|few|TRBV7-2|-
TGTGCCAGCAGCTTAGGTTCCGTTTATAGCAATCAGCCCCAGCATTTT
CASSLGSVYSNQPQHF
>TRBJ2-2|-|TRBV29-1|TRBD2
TGCAGCGTTAAAGGGACGACGGGAGGTCTCGGGGAGCTGTTTTTT
CSVKGTTGGLGELFF
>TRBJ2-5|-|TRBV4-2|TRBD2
TGTGCCAGCAGCCAAGGTGTAGCGGGGGGGGTCGAGACCCAGTACTTC
CASSQGVAGGVETQYF
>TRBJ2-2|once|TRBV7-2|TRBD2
TGTGCCAGCAGCTTGGGACTAGCGGGTCTAAACACCGGGGAGCTGTTTTTT
CASSLGLAGLNTGELFF
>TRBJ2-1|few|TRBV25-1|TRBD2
TGTGCCAGCAGTGCGGGGGGGCTGTTCAATGAGCAGTTCTTC
CASSAGGLFNEQFF
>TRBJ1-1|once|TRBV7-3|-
TGTGCCAGCAGCTTAATGGCGGCGCGGAACACTGAAGCTTTCTTT
CASSLMAARNTEAFF